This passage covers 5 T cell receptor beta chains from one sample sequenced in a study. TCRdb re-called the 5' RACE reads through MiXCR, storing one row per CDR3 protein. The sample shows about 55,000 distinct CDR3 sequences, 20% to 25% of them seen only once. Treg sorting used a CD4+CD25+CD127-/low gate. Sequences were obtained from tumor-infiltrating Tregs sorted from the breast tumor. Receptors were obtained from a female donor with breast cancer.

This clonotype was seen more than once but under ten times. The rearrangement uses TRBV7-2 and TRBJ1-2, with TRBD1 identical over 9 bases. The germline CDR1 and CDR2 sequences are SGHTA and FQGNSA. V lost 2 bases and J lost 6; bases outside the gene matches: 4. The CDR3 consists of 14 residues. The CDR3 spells CASSLWRTGDGYTF. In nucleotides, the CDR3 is TGTGCCAGCAGCTTATGGCGGACAGGGGATGGCTACACCTTC.

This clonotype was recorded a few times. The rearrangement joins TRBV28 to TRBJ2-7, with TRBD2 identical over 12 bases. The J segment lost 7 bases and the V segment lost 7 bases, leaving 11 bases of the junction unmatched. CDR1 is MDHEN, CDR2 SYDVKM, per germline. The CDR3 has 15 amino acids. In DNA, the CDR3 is TGTGCCAGCACCTGGGGGCTAGCGGGAGGGAATGAGCAGTACTTC. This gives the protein CASTWGLAGGNEQYF.

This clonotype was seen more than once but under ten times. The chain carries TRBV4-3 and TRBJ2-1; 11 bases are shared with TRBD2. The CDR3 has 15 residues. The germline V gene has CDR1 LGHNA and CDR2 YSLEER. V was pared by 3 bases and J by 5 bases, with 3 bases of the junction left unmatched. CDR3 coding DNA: TGCGCCAGCAGCCATGAGGGACTAGCGGACAATGAGCAGTTCTTC. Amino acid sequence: CASSHEGLADNEQFF.

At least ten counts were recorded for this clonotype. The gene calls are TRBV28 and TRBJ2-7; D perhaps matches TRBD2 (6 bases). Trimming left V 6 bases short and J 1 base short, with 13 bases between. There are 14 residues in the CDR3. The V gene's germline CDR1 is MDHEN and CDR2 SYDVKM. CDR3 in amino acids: CASSPGLKSYEQYF. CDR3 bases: TGTGCCAGCAGCCCGGGACTGAAATCCTACGAGCAGTACTTC.

The CDR3 DNA is TGCAGTGCTAGGATTGACAGCTATGGCTACACCTTC. Protein: CSARIDSYGYTF. This chain uses TRBV20-1 with TRBJ1-2; D possibly corresponds to TRBD1 (5 bases). V was cut by 3 bases and J by 4 bases, with 9 bases left in between. The CDR3 is made up of 12 amino acids. Germline CDR1 DFQATT, CDR2 SNEGSKA (reference sequence).